These T cell receptor beta chains were read from a single sample in a study of T cell repertoires in aging, cancer and after chemotherapy. TCRdb itself ran the multiplex PCR reads through MiXCR, one entry per CDR3 protein. The sample lists roughly 3,500 distinct CDR3 sequences; just under 45% were seen once. The sample was blood. The receptors derive from a human donor with a solid tumor. Each CDR3 is given with its conserved first and last residue. Fields, in order: CDR3 length, V gene, CDR3 protein.

>12|TRBV12-3/TRBV12-4
CASSLDEGGYTF
>15|TRBV12-3/TRBV12-4
CASTPRDRATYGYTF
>15|TRBV15
CATSPRGRIAQPQHF
>12|TRBV29-1
CSVRWSTDTQYF
>14|TRBV30
CAWETGTITGELFF
>13|TRBV20-1
CSALYDRGNEAFF
>17|TRBV6-6
CASSYPGTSGVTGELFF
>13|TRBV19
CASSISKFHEQYF
>14|TRBV6-5
CASSYDRENYGYTF
>14|TRBV5-1
CASRWGEGSYEQYF
>14|TRBV30
CAWRTRDRLDTQYF
>8|TRBV19
CASEGYTF
>12|TRBV19
CASSIGARGAFF
>13|TRBV19
CASSDSFTDTQYF
>15|TRBV7-9
CASSPPSGAYNEQFF
>15|TRBV5-6
CASSQGADYKDTQYF
>10|TRBV29-1
CSASNTEAFF
>12|TRBV29-1
CSAAGKNTEAFF
>15|TRBV6-5
CASSYLDRGLNTIYF
>14|TRBV27
CASSLQGKNTEAFF
>12|TRBV30
CAWFQGNSPLHF
>15|TRBV30
CAWAQGRSSRYSYTF
>12|TRBV29-1
CSVDGTVNGYTF
>14|TRBV6-6
CASGAAVVADTQYF
>16|TRBV19
CASSMGRTGENEKLFF
>12|TRBV7-9
CASSPTHNEQFF
>15|TRBV7-6
CASSSGLLSAYEQYF
>16|TRBV19
CASSSERDYLGETQYF
>15|TRBV20-1
CSASPGTGSNQPQHF
>13|TRBV30
CAGVRDLYNEQFF
>14|TRBV6-5
CASSYSDRSYEQYF
>11|TRBV20-1
CRGGGSDEQYF
>16|TRBV29-1
CSVGVGVGLSYNEQFF
>15|TRBV6-5
CASSNRQGLNTEAFF
>14|TRBV7-9
CASSLQSGITEAFF
>12|TRBV7-9
CASSLAQGEAFF
>12|TRBV7-2
CASSLSGGGYTF
>15|TRBV11-2
CASSLRTARVGGYTF
>15|TRBV10-3
CASSELAWGDTEAFF
>15|TRBV6-2/TRBV6-3
CASSSFSTGEYGYTF
>14|TRBV5-4
CASSLGGRNTEAFF
>13|TRBV20-1
CSTKQGTNTEAFF
>13|TRBV7-2
CASSFSSKDIQYF
>15|TRBV27
CASSVSGRATDTQYF
>13|TRBV6-5
CASSLDRNYGYTF
>13|TRBV20-1
CSARLIATLTQYF
>15|TRBV7-2
CASSRTSANTDTQYF
>12|TRBV12-3/TRBV12-4
CASGSYNSPLHF
>15|TRBV4-1
CASSQVGEGNYGYTF
>16|TRBV7-2
CASSQRYRRNNSPLHF
>12|TRBV30
CALGSGGKTQYF
>13|TRBV20-1
CSARWQGGNEQFF
>14|TRBV15
CATSLSSANTEAFF
>15|TRBV7-2
CASSLVGGSTDTQYF
>14|TRBV5-1
CASSLEGANTEAFF
>12|TRBV29-1
CSAEESGNTIYF
>14|TRBV6-5
CASSTGRKNYGYTF
>13|TRBV11-1
CASSPVQVNEAFF
>13|TRBV12-3/TRBV12-4
CASNTGPGNTIYF